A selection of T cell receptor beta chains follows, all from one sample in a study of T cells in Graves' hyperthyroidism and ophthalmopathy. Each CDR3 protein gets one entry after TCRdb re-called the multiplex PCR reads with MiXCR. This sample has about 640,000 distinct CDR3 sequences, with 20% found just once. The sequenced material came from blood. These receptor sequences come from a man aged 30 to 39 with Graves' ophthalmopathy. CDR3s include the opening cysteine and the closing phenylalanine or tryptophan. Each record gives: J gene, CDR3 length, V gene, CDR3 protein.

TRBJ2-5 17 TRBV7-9 CASSLLWQETKGETQYF
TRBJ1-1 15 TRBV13 CASSLMGELGTEAFF
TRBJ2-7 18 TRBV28 CASSPLAPLLADSYEQYF
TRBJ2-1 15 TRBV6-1 CASRRGASGSDEQFF
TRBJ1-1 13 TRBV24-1 CATCDTQGAGAFF
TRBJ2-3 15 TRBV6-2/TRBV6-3 CASSSGTGAKDTQYF
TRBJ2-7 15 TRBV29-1 CSVPKSSRRNYEQYF
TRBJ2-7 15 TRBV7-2 CASSLTSASSYEQYF
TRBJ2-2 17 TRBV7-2 CASSLDHRGSNTGELFF
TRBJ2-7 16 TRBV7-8 CASSLTQEAATYEQYF
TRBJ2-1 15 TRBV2 CASSVQELGRGEQFF
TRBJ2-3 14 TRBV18 CASSPPAEPGTQYF
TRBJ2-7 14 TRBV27 CASSLSTGSYEQYF
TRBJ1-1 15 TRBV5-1 CASSSSDSSNTEAFF
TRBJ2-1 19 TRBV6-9 CASSYSGEAVTSGGQEQFF
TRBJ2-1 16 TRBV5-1 CASSLDRLARKNEQFF
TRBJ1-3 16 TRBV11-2 CASSLVGGLTGNTIYF
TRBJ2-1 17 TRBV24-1 CATSDLGGGSSYNEQFF
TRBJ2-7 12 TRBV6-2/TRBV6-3 CASSYSAGEQYF
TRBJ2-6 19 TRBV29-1 CSVEARTSGRGSGANVLTF
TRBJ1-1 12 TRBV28 CASSDPGSEAFF
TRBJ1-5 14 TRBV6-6 CASSSRPHPQPQHF
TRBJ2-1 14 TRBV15 CATNGLAGDNEQFF
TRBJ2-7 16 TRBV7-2 CASSLAPGTVFLEQYF
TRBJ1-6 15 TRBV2 CASSEDQGWNSPLHF
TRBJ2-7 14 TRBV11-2 CASSLAGGNYEQYF
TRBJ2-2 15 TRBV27 CASSSSGSLTGELFF
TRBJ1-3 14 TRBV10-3 CAISERGSGNTIYF
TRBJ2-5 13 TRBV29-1 CSGRSAGMETQYF
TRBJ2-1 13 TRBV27 CASSLKGGREQFF
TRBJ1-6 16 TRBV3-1 CASSQQNLPYNSPLHF
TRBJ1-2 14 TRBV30 CAWAGGFGIYGYTF
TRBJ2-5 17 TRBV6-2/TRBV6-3 CASGSSPVAGARETQYF
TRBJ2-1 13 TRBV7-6 CASSRGSSSEQFF
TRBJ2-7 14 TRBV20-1 CSARAGGHSYEQYF
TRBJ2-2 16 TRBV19 CASSIVTSGNTGELFF
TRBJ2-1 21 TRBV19 CASSPAPLAGTRSSAHNEQFF
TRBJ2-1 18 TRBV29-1 CSVGGLAGDFFSYNEQFF
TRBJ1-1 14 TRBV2 CASSEGRVNTEAFF
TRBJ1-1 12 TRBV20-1 CSARHGATEAFF
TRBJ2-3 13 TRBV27 CASSSDRGSTQYF
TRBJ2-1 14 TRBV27 CASSPPGTLEGQFF